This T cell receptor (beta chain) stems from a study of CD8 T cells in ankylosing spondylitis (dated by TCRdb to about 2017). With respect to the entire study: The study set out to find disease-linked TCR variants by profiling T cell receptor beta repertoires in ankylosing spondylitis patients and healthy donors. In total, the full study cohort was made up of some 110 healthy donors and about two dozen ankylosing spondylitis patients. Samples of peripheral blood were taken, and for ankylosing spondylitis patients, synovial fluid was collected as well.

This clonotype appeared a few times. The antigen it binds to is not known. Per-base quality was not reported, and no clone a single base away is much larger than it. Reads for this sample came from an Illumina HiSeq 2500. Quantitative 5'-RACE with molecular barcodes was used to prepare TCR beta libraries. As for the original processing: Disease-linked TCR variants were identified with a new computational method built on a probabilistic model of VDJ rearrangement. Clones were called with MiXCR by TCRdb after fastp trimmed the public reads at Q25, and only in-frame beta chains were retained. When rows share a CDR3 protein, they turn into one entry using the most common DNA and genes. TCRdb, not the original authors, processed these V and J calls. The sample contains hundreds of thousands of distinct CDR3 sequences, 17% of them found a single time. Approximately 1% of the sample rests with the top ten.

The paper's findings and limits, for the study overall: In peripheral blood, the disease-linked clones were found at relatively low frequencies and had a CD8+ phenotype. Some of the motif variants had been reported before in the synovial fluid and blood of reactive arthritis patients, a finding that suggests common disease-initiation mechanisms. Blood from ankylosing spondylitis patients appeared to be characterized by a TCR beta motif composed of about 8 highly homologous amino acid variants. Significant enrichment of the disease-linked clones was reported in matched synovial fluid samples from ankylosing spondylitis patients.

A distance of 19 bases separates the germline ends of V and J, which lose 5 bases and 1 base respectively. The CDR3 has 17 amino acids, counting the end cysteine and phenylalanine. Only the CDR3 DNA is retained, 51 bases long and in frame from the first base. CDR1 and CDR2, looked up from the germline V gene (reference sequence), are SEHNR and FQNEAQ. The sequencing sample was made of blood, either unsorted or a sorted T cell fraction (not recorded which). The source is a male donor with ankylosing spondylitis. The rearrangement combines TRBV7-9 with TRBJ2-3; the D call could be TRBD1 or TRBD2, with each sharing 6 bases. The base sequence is TGTGCCAGCAGCCCCCGAGGGAAGAGGGGGGGCACAGATACGCAGTATTTT. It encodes CASSPRGKRGGTDTQYF.